The 15 T cell receptor beta chains below were found in one sample sequenced in a study of T cells in Graves' hyperthyroidism and ophthalmopathy. Template material for amplifying TCR beta CDR3 regions consisted of RNA transcripts. Using the HTBI primer set, a first-round RT-PCR was run on the TCR CDR3. TCRdb passed the multiplex PCR reads through MiXCR, listing each CDR3 protein once. The sample consists of approximately 530,000 distinct CDR3 sequences, nearly 20% of them appearing once. The sequenced sample was blood. The receptors derive from a man aged 40-55 years with Graves' ophthalmopathy.

This clonotype was counted between two and nine times. This sequence joins TRBV6-1 and TRBJ1-5, with 7 nucleotides matching TRBD1. In germline, CDR1 is MNHNS, CDR2 SASEGT. The CDR3 covers 16 residues. J lost 0 bases, V lost 7 bases, and 9 bases had no gene match. The CDR3 DNA follows: TGTGCCAGCATTTGGAGGGGGCGAAATAGCAATCAGCCCCAGCATTTT. Its protein is CASIWRGRNSNQPQHF.

A few counts support this clonotype. The chain joins TRBV7-9 to TRBJ2-1, with 9 positions matching TRBD1. The V gene's germline CDR1 is SEHNR and CDR2 FQNEAQ (reference sequence). V trimming: 1 base; J trimming: 6 bases; junction bases outside the gene matches: 7. The CDR3 consists of 16 residues. The CDR3 coding sequence is TGTGCCAGCAGCTTAGGGGGACAGGGATCCATCAATGAGCAGTTCTTC. Its protein product is CASSLGGQGSINEQFF.

This clonotype has ten or more counts. The chain has TRBV12-3 or TRBV12-4 and TRBJ1-5; D is undetermined. V was shortened by 3 bases and J by 0 bases, with 6 bases between the two germline ends. The CDR3 runs 14 residues. DNA of the CDR3: TGTGCCAGCAGTTTGAGTACTAGCAATCAGCCCCAGCATTTT. It yields the protein CASSLSTSNQPQHF.

This sequence joins TRBV15 and TRBJ2-3, with 9 bases that match TRBD2. CDR1 and CDR2 from the germline V gene are LNHNV and YYDKDF (reference sequence). This CDR3 contains 17 residues. J lost 0 bases, V lost 10 bases, and 14 bases had no gene match. In DNA, the CDR3 is TGTGCCAGCGGACTAGCGAGTCGACGAGAGAGCACAGATACGCAGTATTTT. It codes for CASGLASRRESTDTQYF.

This clonotype was detected only a few times. This rearrangement joins TRBV5-1 to TRBJ2-1; 11 positions match TRBD2. This CDR3 comprises 15 residues. Unmatched junction bases numbered 8, after V lost 4 bases and J lost 8 bases. The germline V gene has CDR1 SGHRS and CDR2 YFSETQ. CDR3 amino acids: CASSARLAGNDEQFF. In nucleotides, the CDR3 is TGCGCCAGCAGCGCCCGACTAGCGGGGAACGATGAGCAGTTCTTC.

This clonotype was detected a few times. The chain combines TRBV6-1 with TRBJ1-6; maybe TRBD1 (6 bases). The V end was cut by 6 bases, the J end by 5 bases, with 14 bases between. The CDR3 sequence is 15 residues long. Germline assignment: CDR1 MNHNS and CDR2 SASEGT. DNA of the CDR3: TGTGCCAGCAGACGTCCGGGGGCCGATAATTCACCCCTCCACTTT. It specifies CASRRPGADNSPLHF.

The chain joins TRBV4-2 to TRBJ2-7; 10 nucleotides align to TRBD1. The CDR3 extends over 14 amino acids. V dropped 7 bases and J dropped 7; count of bases not matched to a gene: 10. The germline gives CDR1 LGHNA, CDR2 YNFKEQ. CDR3 region: CASTVRQGALEQYF. The CDR3, as DNA: TGTGCCAGCACCGTTAGACAGGGGGCGCTTGAGCAGTACTTC.

The chain is built from TRBV7-2 and TRBJ2-7; no reliable D call. V was clipped by 3 bases and J by 1 base, with 7 bases between them. This CDR3 has 13 amino acids. The V gene's germline CDR1 is SGHTA and CDR2 FQGNSA. CDR3 loop: CASSFSESYEQYF. The CDR3 coding sequence is TGTGCCAGCAGCTTCAGCGAGTCCTACGAGCAGTACTTC.

The chain combines TRBV7-8 with TRBJ2-4, with TRBD1 matching over 10 bases. The junction had 10 bases not matched to a gene; V was cut back by 5 bases and J by 0 bases. Germline values: CDR1 SGHVS, CDR2 FQNEAQ. The CDR3 covers 18 residues. The CDR3 DNA sequence: TGTGCCAGCAGCCCCCGGGACAGGGGACCTCTAGCCAAAAACATTCAGTACTTC. Its protein product is CASSPRDRGPLAKNIQYF.

The rearrangement joins TRBV9 to TRBJ2-7; 9 bases match TRBD2. The CDR3 loop spans 16 amino acids. CDR1 and CDR2 (germline): SGDLS, YYNGEE. With 0 bases clipped from V and 6 bases from J, the junction kept 10 bases outside the gene matches. The CDR3 DNA is TGTGCCAGCAGCGTAGGGCCAGCGGGGGGTATCGGCGAGCAGTACTTC. Amino acids: CASSVGPAGGIGEQYF.

This clonotype was picked up a small number of times. The rearrangement links TRBV30 to TRBJ2-2, with D perhaps TRBD1 (5 bases). This CDR3 spans 12 amino acids. CDR1 GTSNPN and CDR2 SVGIG come from the germline V gene (reference sequence). With 4 bases removed from V and 4 bases from J, the gap between germline ends came to 7 bases. The CDR3 spells CAWIRGTGELFF. The CDR3 nucleotides read TGTGCCTGGATAAGGGGCACCGGGGAGCTGTTTTTT.

V is TRBV30 and J is TRBJ1-4; D not resolved. The V and J ends lost 2 bases and 3 bases respectively, with 13 bases between them. The CDR3 has 15 residues. Germline CDR1 reads GTSNPN; CDR2 reads SVGIG (reference sequence). CDR3 loop: CAWSPPGRANEKLFF. The CDR3 region has the DNA TGTGCCTGGAGTCCACCCGGCCGTGCTAATGAAAAACTGTTTTTT.

Only a few counts were recorded for this clonotype. The rearrangement joins TRBV5-1 to TRBJ2-1; D possibly matches TRBD1 or TRBD2 (5 bases each). CDR3 length equals 16 residues. V was pared by 0 bases and J by 5 bases, with 15 bases between. Germline lookup yields CDR1 SGHRS and CDR2 YFSETQ. The CDR3 DNA reads TGCGCCAGCAGCTTGGAGCCGGGACGGAGGAACAATGAGCAGTTCTTC. It encodes CASSLEPGRRNNEQFF.

The V and J genes are TRBV3-1 and TRBJ1-5; D is ambiguous. The germline CDR1 and CDR2 sequences are LGHDT and YNNKEL (reference sequence). Trimming shortened V by 0 bases and J by 3 bases, and 9 bases separated the two germline ends. The CDR3 spans 15 residues. CDR3 sequence: CASSQDLDTNQPQHF. The DNA of the CDR3 is TGTGCCAGCAGCCAAGATTTGGATACCAATCAGCCCCAGCATTTT.

At least ten counts were recorded for this clonotype. The chain links TRBV30 to TRBJ1-6; tentatively, D is TRBD1 (6 bases). Trimming pared 7 bases from V and 9 bases from J, leaving 16 bases between. Looked up from germline, CDR1 is GTSNPN and CDR2 is SVGIG (reference sequence). CDR3 length: 13 residues. The CDR3, as DNA: TGTGCCTTCGGCGGGGGGGGCGCTTCACCCCTCCACTTT. It translates to CAFGGGGASPLHF.